These T cell receptor beta chains were read from a single sample in a study of cytomegalovirus exposure and HLA in healthy donors. Here immunoSEQ multiplex PCR was the method, and the copy in TCRdb shows in-frame clones only, minus some. Seen here are about 140,000 clones, around 90% observed once, and the top ten hold about 0.51%. The sample consisted of PBMCs. The receptors originated from a woman between 35 and 50 years old in good health and CMV-seronegative. Each CDR3 is given with its conserved first and last residue. A D gene is named only where the DNA matches it firmly. Size is stated for part of the rows, as once, few or many counts, or as a class when the clone is expanded.

>TRBD1|-|TRBJ2-7|TRBV30
CAWSRQGDEQYF
TGTGCCTGGAGTAGACAGGGGGATGAGCAGTACTTC
>TRBD1|-|TRBJ2-3|TRBV2
CASRAGTGGGTDTQYF
TGTGCCAGCAGAGCCGGGACAGGGGGAGGTACAGATACGCAGTATTTT
>-|-|TRBJ2-2|TRBV27
CASSLYRVGELFF
TGTGCCAGCAGTTTATATCGGGTCGGGGAGCTGTTTTTT
>TRBD2|-|TRBJ2-1|TRBV6-5
CASRPGLANNEQFF
TGTGCCAGCAGACCGGGACTAGCGAACAATGAGCAGTTCTTC
>-|-|TRBJ1-2|TRBV11-3
CASSLEGAPYGYTF
TGTGCCAGCAGCTTAGAGGGGGCTCCCTATGGCTACACCTTC
>TRBD2|-|TRBJ2-3|TRBV7-9
CASSLPLGTSGGTDTQYF
TGTGCCAGCAGCTTACCCTTGGGGACTAGCGGAGGCACAGATACGCAGTATTTT
>-|-|TRBJ1-1|TRBV7-9
CASSLTGTQAFF
TGTGCCAGCAGCTTAACCGGGACACAAGCTTTCTTT
>TRBD2|-|TRBJ2-3|TRBV6-1
CAGTSRGGDTQYF
TGTGCCGGAACATCGCGGGGGGGAGATACGCAGTATTTT
>TRBD2|-|TRBJ2-5|TRBV5-4
CASSLRLAGEETQYF
TGTGCCAGCAGCTTACGACTAGCGGGAGAAGAGACCCAGTACTTC
>-|-|TRBJ2-7|TRBV18
CASSPIYEQYF
TGTGCCAGCTCACCTATCTACGAGCAGTACTTC
>TRBD1|-|TRBJ1-4|TRBV28
CASSRQGGEKLFF
TGTGCCAGCAGCCGACAGGGAGGTGAAAAACTGTTTTTT
>-|few|TRBJ1-2|TRBV6-1
CASSGQVANYGYTF
TGTGCCAGCAGTGGACAGGTAGCTAACTATGGCTACACCTTC
>-|-|TRBJ2-6|TRBV7-2
CASSLSGPLYGANVLTF
TGTGCCAGCAGCTTATCAGGGCCTCTATACGGGGCCAACGTCCTGACTTTC
>TRBD2|-|TRBJ2-1|TRBV7-8
CAIAGLALYEQFF
TGTGCCATCGCGGGACTAGCTCTCTATGAGCAGTTCTTC
>-|-|TRBJ2-7|TRBV5-1
CASSLDRSEQYF
TGCGCCAGCAGCTTGGACAGGAGCGAGCAGTACTTC
>-|-|TRBJ2-5|TRBV9
CASSPYQETQYF
TGTGCCAGCAGCCCTTACCAAGAGACCCAGTACTTC
>TRBD2|-|TRBJ2-3|TRBV11-2
CASRVTSGRSGTQYF
TGTGCCAGCAGGGTGACTAGCGGGAGATCCGGTACGCAGTATTTT
>TRBD2|-|TRBJ2-7|TRBV18
CASSPLLAGAAANEQYF
TGTGCCAGCTCACCACTACTAGCGGGAGCTGCCGCCAACGAGCAGTACTTC
>TRBD1|-|TRBJ2-3|TRBV5-5
CASSPTLGQGGTDTQYF
TGTGCCAGCAGCCCCACCCTAGGACAGGGGGGTACAGATACGCAGTATTTT
>-|-|TRBJ1-2|TRBV21-1
CASRKPRQAYGYGYTF
TGTGCCAGCAGAAAGCCCAGACAGGCCTACGGCTATGGCTACACCTTC
>-|-|TRBJ1-1|TRBV5-1
CASSLGGRGSTEAFF
TGCGCCAGCAGCTTGGGGGGGCGAGGAAGCACTGAAGCTTTCTTT
>TRBD1|-|TRBJ1-4|TRBV6-5
CASSLTGTAVEKLFF
TGTGCCAGCAGTTTAACCGGGACAGCGGTTGAAAAACTGTTTTTT
>TRBD2|-|TRBJ2-7|TRBV6-1
CASRAGGGDEQYF
TGTGCCAGCAGAGCGGGAGGTGGGGACGAGCAGTACTTC
>-|-|TRBJ2-3|TRBV4-2
CASSQSPEPTDTQYF
TGTGCCAGCAGCCAATCCCCAGAACCTACAGATACGCAGTATTTT
>TRBD2|-|TRBJ2-7|TRBV4-3
CASSPNGPAGARHEQYF
TGCGCCAGCAGCCCAAATGGCCCCGCGGGAGCCCGTCACGAGCAGTACTTC
>TRBD2|-|TRBJ2-1|TRBV7-9
CASSSGLAGAGEQFF
TGTGCCAGCAGCTCGGGACTAGCGGGTGCCGGGGAGCAGTTCTTC
>-|-|TRBJ1-3|TRBV7-8
CASSLVESGAGNTIYF
TGTGCCAGCAGCTTAGTGGAGTCAGGGGCTGGAAACACCATATATTTT
>TRBD2|-|TRBJ2-7|TRBV6-5
CASRVAAAGVGEQYF
TGTGCCAGCAGGGTGGCAGCGGCGGGAGTCGGCGAGCAGTACTTC
>-|-|TRBJ1-3|TRBV6-1
CASSEVIRGNTIYF
TGTGCCAGCAGTGAAGTGATCCGGGGAAACACCATATATTTT
>-|-|TRBJ1-1|TRBV7-8
CASSPFGGAQNTEAFF
TGTGCCAGCAGCCCATTTGGTGGGGCGCAGAACACTGAAGCTTTCTTT
>TRBD2|-|TRBJ2-7|TRBV6-1
CASSEFPPGGEIRYEQYF
TGTGCCAGCAGTGAATTCCCCCCCGGGGGGGAGATAAGGTACGAGCAGTACTTC
>TRBD1|once|TRBJ2-3|TRBV6-1
CASSELTGGIVTQYF
TGTGCCAGCAGTGAACTTACAGGGGGCATCGTTACGCAGTATTTT
>TRBD2|-|TRBJ2-1|TRBV5-1
CASSGGTSGSSDEQFF
TGCGCCAGCAGCGGGGGGACTAGCGGGAGCTCGGATGAGCAGTTCTTC
>-|-|TRBJ1-5|TRBV5-5
CASSSTWDIGGQPQHF
TGTGCCAGCAGCTCGACATGGGACATAGGGGGTCAGCCCCAGCATTTT
>TRBD1|-|TRBJ1-2|TRBV30
CAWRATGGGYTF
TGTGCCTGGAGGGCGACAGGGGGAGGCTACACCTTC
>-|once|TRBJ1-1|TRBV4-2
CASSQGRGAETEAFF
TGTGCCAGCAGCCAAGGGAGGGGCGCGGAAACTGAAGCTTTCTTT
>-|-|TRBJ2-5|TRBV11-2
CASSINRNQETQYF
TGTGCCAGCAGCATAAATAGAAACCAAGAGACCCAGTACTTC
>-|-|TRBJ1-1|TRBV7-2
CASSLGATEAFF
TGTGCCAGCAGCTTAGGGGCAACTGAAGCTTTCTTT
>-|-|TRBJ1-1|TRBV30
CAWNFERGTEAFF
TGTGCCTGGAATTTCGAGCGCGGCACTGAAGCTTTCTTT
>-|once|TRBJ1-1|TRBV28
CASSPYRAPNTEAFF
TGTGCCAGCAGTCCGTACAGGGCGCCGAACACTGAAGCTTTCTTT
>TRBD2|once|TRBJ2-7|TRBV5-4
CASSWGLAGAGEQYF
TGTGCCAGCAGCTGGGGACTAGCGGGGGCAGGCGAGCAGTACTTC
>-|-|TRBJ1-1|TRBV6-5
CASSRQPRDTEAFF
TGTGCCAGCAGTCGACAGCCAAGGGACACTGAAGCTTTCTTT
>-|once|TRBJ2-7|TRBV9
CASSVRQGYEQYF
TGTGCCAGCAGCGTCCGCCAGGGCTACGAGCAGTACTTC
>-|-|TRBJ1-1|TRBV7-6
CASSFSTDLNTEAFF
TGTGCCAGCAGCTTTTCGACGGACTTGAACACTGAAGCTTTCTTT
>TRBD2|-|TRBJ2-2|TRBV2
CASSGLAEITGELFF
TGTGCCAGCAGTGGACTAGCGGAAATCACCGGGGAGCTGTTTTTT
>-|-|TRBJ2-1|TRBV2
CASSVNFPSYNEQFF
TGTGCCAGCAGTGTGAACTTCCCCTCCTACAATGAGCAGTTCTTC
>TRBD2|-|TRBJ2-3|TRBV7-9
CASSLVGLAGGRTDTQYF
TGTGCCAGCAGCTTAGTTGGGTTAGCGGGAGGCCGCACAGATACGCAGTATTTT
>TRBD1|once|TRBJ2-7|TRBV18
CASSQLGTGVSYEQYF
TGTGCCAGCTCACAGTTGGGGACAGGGGTATCCTACGAGCAGTACTTC
>-|-|TRBJ1-6|TRBV4-1
CASSQDGRGFGSPLHF
TGCGCCAGCAGCCAAGATGGGAGGGGTTTCGGGTCACCCCTCCACTTT
>TRBD1|-|TRBJ1-2|TRBV25-1
CASRGGTGPKWGYTF
TGTGCCAGCAGGGGGGGGACAGGCCCGAAATGGGGCTACACCTTC
>-|-|TRBJ2-1|TRBV27
CASSLSSGPTYNEQFF
TGTGCCAGCAGTTTATCTAGCGGCCCAACCTACAATGAGCAGTTCTTC
>-|-|TRBJ2-7|TRBV7-9
CASSLAGADYEQYF
TGTGCCAGCAGCTTAGCAGGGGCCGACTACGAGCAGTACTTC
>-|-|TRBJ2-2|TRBV4-2
CASCVAVANTGELFF
TGTGCCAGCTGTGTCGCGGTGGCGAACACCGGGGAGCTGTTTTTT
>-|-|TRBJ1-1|TRBV30
CAWAPGLTEAFF
TGTGCCTGGGCCCCAGGGTTAACTGAAGCTTTCTTT
>-|-|TRBJ1-1|TRBV6-4
CASSGTDPMNTEAFF
TGTGCCAGCAGTGGGACAGACCCCATGAACACTGAAGCTTTCTTT